These 17 T cell receptor beta chains originate from one sample sequenced in a study of response to subunit inactivated influenza vaccine. TCRdb recomputed calls from the RT-PCR reads with MiXCR, one row per CDR3 protein. The table includes 700,000 to 900,000 distinct CDR3 sequences, approximately 22% detected once. Source: PBMCs from blood, taken 5 days after vaccination. The receptors were sampled from a man aged 50 to 59 who received an inactivated influenza vaccine.

As for this clonotype: Mismatch with germline at one junction end may stem from a read error. The chain uses TRBV6-2 or TRBV6-3 and TRBJ2-7, with 7 bases matching TRBD2. Germline CDR1 MNHEY, CDR2 SVGEGT. The CDR3 spans 13 residues. The CDR3 coding sequence is TGTGCCAGCAGTTCCCCGTTAAGAGCGGGGCCGAACTTC. Residues: CASSSPLRAGPNF.

This clonotype was seen repeatedly, ten times or more. The CDR3 reads CASSPGGGRNSPLHF. CDR3 DNA: TGTGCCAGCAGCCCCGGTGGGGGTAGAAATTCACCCCTCCACTTT. The V call is TRBV7-9, the J call TRBJ1-6; possible D gene TRBD1, 5 bases. This CDR3 has 15 amino acids. V lost 5 bases, J lost 7 bases, and 15 bases lay in between. CDR1 SEHNR and CDR2 FQNEAQ come from the germline V gene (reference sequence).

This clonotype was seen a handful of times. J is TRBJ2-5 and V is TRBV5-6; no definite D call. Trimming removed 0 bases at V and 11 bases at J, with 8 bases between. The CDR3 has 11 residues. The V gene's germline CDR1 is SGHDT and CDR2 YYEEEE. CDR3 in amino acids: CASSLALDQYF. CDR3 DNA sequence: TGTGCCAGCAGCTTGGCGCTAGATCAGTACTTC.

Only a few counts were recorded for this clonotype. This chain joins TRBV20-1 and TRBJ2-5; maybe TRBD1 (5 bases). Germline values: CDR1 DFQATT, CDR2 SNEGSKA (reference sequence). This CDR3 is 13 amino acids long. Trimming took off 1 base at V and 5 bases at J, with 11 bases between the two ends. This chain's CDR3 is CSARAGAWETQYF. DNA of the CDR3: TGCAGTGCTAGAGCTGGGGCGTGGGAGACCCAGTACTTC.

This clonotype occurred a few times. J is TRBJ2-1 and V is TRBV6-1; 12 positions agree with TRBD1. The junction had 12 bases not matched to a gene; V was cut back by 6 bases and J by 3 bases. Per germline, CDR1 MNHNS and CDR2 SASEGT. This CDR3 is 18 amino acids long. CDR3 in amino acids: CASRVSGTGGAYYNEQFF. In DNA form, the CDR3 reads TGTGCCAGCAGAGTCTCCGGGACAGGGGGCGCCTACTACAATGAGCAGTTCTTC.

V gene TRBV29-1 combines with J gene TRBJ2-3, with D tentatively TRBD1 (5 bases). V lost 3 bases and J 6 bases, leaving 13 bases between the germline ends. Germline V gene sequence: CDR1 SQVTM, CDR2 ANQGSEA. CDR3 size: 13 residues. As DNA, the CDR3 is TGCAGCGTTGACATACAGGTTCAGGATACGCAGTATTTT. As protein: CSVDIQVQDTQYF.

This chain links TRBV12-3 or TRBV12-4 with TRBJ2-7; 7 bases line up with TRBD2. V gave up 8 bases and J gave up 7 bases; unmatched junction bases: 14. This CDR3 has 14 amino acids. The CDR3 sequence: CASGPSGKGEEQYF. The CDR3 nucleotides read TGTGCCAGCGGACCAAGCGGGAAAGGAGAAGAGCAGTACTTC.

This clonotype was recorded a few times. V and J are TRBV7-2 and TRBJ2-1; tentatively, D is TRBD1 (6 bases). Deletions cut 2 bases from V and 9 bases from J, with 17 bases between. The CDR3 extends over 15 amino acids. Germline V lookup: CDR1 SGHTA, CDR2 FQGNSA. The CDR3 DNA sequence: TGTGCCAGCAGCTTACAGACAGGACAGAGGGGTGAGCAGTTCTTC. It yields the protein CASSLQTGQRGEQFF.

This clonotype occurred many times. This sequence joins TRBV20-1 and TRBJ2-7; a weak D match, TRBD2 (5 bases). CDR3 length: 14 residues. V lost 5 bases and J 4 bases, leaving 18 bases between the germline ends. Germline CDR1 and CDR2: DFQATT and SNEGSKA (reference sequence). The CDR3 bases are TGCAGTGCTGGACTTGGAGGCATGGCATACGAGCAGTACTTC. As protein: CSAGLGGMAYEQYF.

The chain uses TRBV14 and TRBJ2-1; 12 bases map to TRBD2. Germline CDR1 and CDR2: SGHDN and FVKESK. The CDR3 sequence is 15 residues long. Germline trimming cut 5 bases from V and 7 bases from J; bases unmatched to any gene: 6. The CDR3 is CASSKLAGGGNEQFF. The CDR3 region has the DNA TGTGCCAGCAGCAAACTAGCGGGAGGAGGGAATGAGCAGTTCTTC.

This clonotype was seen at least ten times. The V and J genes are TRBV5-1 and TRBJ1-1; TRBD1 might be the D (5 bases). Trimming left V 6 bases short and J 5 bases short, with 8 bases between. Germline V gene lookup returns CDR1 SGHRS and CDR2 YFSETQ. The CDR3 is made up of 11 amino acids. The CDR3 sequence is CASKGETEAFF. The CDR3 region has the DNA TGCGCCAGCAAAGGGGAAACTGAAGCTTTCTTT.

The gene calls are TRBV28 and TRBJ2-3; 9 positions match TRBD2. The CDR3 consists of 15 residues. In germline, CDR1 is MDHEN, CDR2 SYDVKM. V dropped 7 bases and J dropped 2; count of bases not matched to a gene: 7. This CDR3 is CASNLAGMNTDTQYF. The CDR3 coding sequence is TGTGCCAGCAACCTAGCGGGAATGAACACAGATACGCAGTATTTT. Variable domain in full (rest from reference TRBV28 and TRBJ2-3): DVKVTQSSRYLVKRTGEKVFLECVQDMDHENMFWYRQDPGLGLRLIYFSYDVKMKEKGDIPEGYSVSREKKERFSLILESASTNQTSMYLCASNLAGMNTDTQYFGPGTRLTVL.

This clonotype has only a few counts. The chain recombines TRBV6-5 with TRBJ2-6, with D hard to call. Deletions cut 2 bases from V and 2 bases from J, with 7 bases between. This CDR3 spans 15 amino acids. Germline CDR1 is MNHEY and CDR2 is SVGAGI. This chain's CDR3 is CASSYLNTGANVLTF. The CDR3 bases are TGTGCCAGCAGTTACCTTAACACTGGGGCCAACGTCCTGACTTTC.

J is TRBJ2-5 and V is TRBV7-9, with D perhaps matching TRBD1 (5 bases). Germline values: CDR1 SEHNR, CDR2 FQNEAQ (reference sequence). The CDR3 runs 14 residues. The V end lost 5 bases, the J end lost 3 bases, and 13 bases lay between the germline ends. CDR3 sequence: CASSAPGHEETQYF. DNA for the CDR3: TGTGCCAGCAGCGCCCCCGGACATGAAGAGACCCAGTACTTC.

In this sample, this clonotype turned up a few times. The V call is TRBV5-1, the J call TRBJ2-7; 12 positions match TRBD2. The V gene's germline CDR1 is SGHRS and CDR2 YFSETQ. The V and J ends lost 0 bases and 4 bases, in that order; junction bases with no gene match: 8. The length of the CDR3 is 17 residues. The DNA for the CDR3 is TGCGCCAGCAGCTTGGACGCTAGCGGGAGGGCCATTTACGAGCAGTACTTC. Its protein is CASSLDASGRAIYEQYF.

A few counts support this clonotype. The rearrangement joins TRBV12-3 or TRBV12-4 to TRBJ2-3; TRBD2 agrees at 13 bases. The CDR3 is 16 amino acids. V dropped 5 bases and J dropped 7; count of bases not matched to a gene: 9. CDR3: CASSQPGLAGRNTQYF. CDR3 DNA sequence: TGTGCCAGCAGTCAACCGGGACTAGCGGGGCGGAATACGCAGTATTTT.

The chain combines TRBV28 with TRBJ2-5; TRBD2 matches at 11 bases. The CDR3 has 15 residues. V trimming: 5 bases; J trimming: 7 bases; junction bases outside the gene matches: 9. CDR1 and CDR2 (germline): MDHEN, SYDVKM. As DNA, the CDR3 is TGTGCCAGCAGTCCTAGCGGGAGGACCCCAGGGACCCAGTACTTC. Its protein is CASSPSGRTPGTQYF. Supplemented by reference TRBV28 and TRBJ2-5, the full variable domain reads DVKVTQSSRYLVKRTGEKVFLECVQDMDHENMFWYRQDPGLGLRLIYFSYDVKMKEKGDIPEGYSVSREKKERFSLILESASTNQTSMYLCASSPSGRTPGTQYFGPGTRLLVL.